This T cell receptor (beta chain) was captured by sequencing in a study of T cell clonality in common variable immunodeficiency. Germline CDR1 and CDR2: KGHSH and LQKENI. This CDR3 has 13 amino acids. The J segment lost 6 bases and the V segment lost 5 bases, leaving 6 bases of the junction unmatched. This clone was counted at least ten times. The antigen remains unidentified. With the read ending 3 residues before the CDR3 end, the germline J gene is used to fill in that end. Whole-study results and caveats: Reportedly, TCR beta sequences from common variable immunodeficiency showed fewer deletions and N-nucleotide insertions.

Data came from immunoSEQ multiplex PCR; TCRdb stores just in-frame clones and leaves some out. The repertoire consists of roughly 60,000 clones, none detected only once. Most patients and controls had Caucasian heritage. The TCR originated in a person aged 18-70 years in good health. The sequenced material came from peripheral blood mononuclear cells. The rearrangement links TRBV18 to TRBJ1-1; 7 bases map to TRBD1. The part of the CDR3 DNA that was read is TGTGCCAGCTCAAGAGTAGGGGGCGCTGAA. Translated, it gives CASSRVGGAE. The CDR3 as a whole reads CASSRVGGAEAFF.